The source of this TCR beta chain is a study of blood T cell repertoires in COVID-19. Study overall: The study drew acute and convalescent COVID-19 samples from the United States, Italy and Spain. PBMCs, B-cell-depleted T cells, or T cells were the source of the cDNA or gDNA that made up the material.

Sequenced by immunoSEQ multiplex PCR; TCRdb stores in-frame clones only, minus some. The sample carries around 200,000 clones, less than 85% recorded once. This TCR was recovered from a man in his forties or fifties who had recovered from COVID-19. Specimen: peripheral blood.

CDR3 nucleotides: TGTGCCAGCACCTCCGAGGGAGGGAGGAACATTCAGTACTTC. It yields the protein CASTSEGGRNIQYF. V usage is TRBV28 and J usage is TRBJ2-4; TRBD2 agrees at 7 bases. The CDR3 has 14 residues. CDR1 is MDHEN and CDR2 is SYDVKM in the germline V gene. The V gene end was trimmed by 7 bases and the J gene end by 7 bases; junction bases not matched to a gene: 10. Together with reference TRBV28 and TRBJ2-4, the CDR3 gives the full variable domain: DVKVTQSSRYLVKRTGEKVFLECVQDMDHENMFWYRQDPGLGLRLIYFSYDVKMKEKGDIPEGYSVSREKKERFSLILESASTNQTSMYLCASTSEGGRNIQYFGAGTRLSVL.